This TCR beta chain emerged from a study of T cells after yellow fever vaccination. One entry per CDR3 protein, called by TCRdb with MiXCR from the 5' RACE reads. Among around 610,000 distinct CDR3 sequences listed, 13% were seen once. This clonotype was counted between two and nine times. CDR1 is GTSNPN and CDR2 is SVGIG in the germline V gene (reference sequence). Trimming removed 2 bases at V and 10 bases at J, with 20 bases between. CDR3 length: 14 residues. The receptor comes from a man between 25 and 39 years old who received the YFV17D yellow fever vaccine. The J gene is TRBJ2-5, the V gene TRBV30, with a weak D call TRBD2 (5 bases). The specimen was PBMCs, collected on the day of the yellow fever booster vaccination. CDR3 sequence (DNA): TGTGCCTGGAGTCTAAACACGGACTGGTTAGGCCAGTACTTC. This translates into CAWSLNTDWLGQYF. Filled out from reference TRBV30 and TRBJ2-5, the complete variable domain reads SQTIHQWPATLVQPVGSPLSLECTVEGTSNPNLYWYRQAAGRGLQLLFYSVGIGQISSEVPQNLSASRPQDRQFILSSKKLLLSDSGFYLCAWSLNTDWLGQYFGPGTRLLVL.